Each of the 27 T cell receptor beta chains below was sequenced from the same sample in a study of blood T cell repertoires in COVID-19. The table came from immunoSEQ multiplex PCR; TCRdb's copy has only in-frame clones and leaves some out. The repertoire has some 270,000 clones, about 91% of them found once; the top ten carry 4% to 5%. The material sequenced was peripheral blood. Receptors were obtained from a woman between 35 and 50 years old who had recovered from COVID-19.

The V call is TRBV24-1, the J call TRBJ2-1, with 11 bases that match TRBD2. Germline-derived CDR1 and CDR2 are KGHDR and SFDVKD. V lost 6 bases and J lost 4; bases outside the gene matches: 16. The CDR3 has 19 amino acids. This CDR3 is CATSQRHRLAGPKYNEQFF. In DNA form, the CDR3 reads TGTGCCACCAGTCAACGACACAGACTAGCGGGACCCAAATACAATGAGCAGTTCTTC.

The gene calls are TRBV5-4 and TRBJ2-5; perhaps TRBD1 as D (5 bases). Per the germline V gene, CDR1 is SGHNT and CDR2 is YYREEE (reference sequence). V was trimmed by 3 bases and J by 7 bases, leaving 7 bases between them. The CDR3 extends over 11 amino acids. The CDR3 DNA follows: TGTGCCAGCAGCTCGCAGGGGACCCAGTACTTC. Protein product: CASSSQGTQYF.

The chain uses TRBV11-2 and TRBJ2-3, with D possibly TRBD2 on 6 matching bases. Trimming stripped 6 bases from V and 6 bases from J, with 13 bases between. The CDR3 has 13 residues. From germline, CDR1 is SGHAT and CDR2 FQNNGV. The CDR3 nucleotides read TGTGCCAGCAGGGGGGACTTCTTGGATACGCAGTATTTT. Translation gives CASRGDFLDTQYF.

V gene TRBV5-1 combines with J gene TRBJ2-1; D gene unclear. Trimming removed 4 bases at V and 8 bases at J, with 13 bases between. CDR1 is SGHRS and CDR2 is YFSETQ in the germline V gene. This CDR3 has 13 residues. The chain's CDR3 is CASSPTTTDEQFF. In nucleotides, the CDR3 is TGCGCCAGCAGCCCCACTACTACCGATGAGCAGTTCTTC.

The CDR3 coding sequence is TGTGCCAGCAGCCAAGCCGACAGGGGGCGGTGGTCGGGGAATGAGCAGTTCTTC. Its translation is CASSQADRGRWSGNEQFF. The chain carries TRBV3-1 (or the pseudogene TRBV3-2) and TRBJ2-1, with TRBD1 identical over 10 bases. V trimming: 1 base; J trimming: 7 bases; junction bases outside the gene matches: 13. CDR1 and CDR2 from the germline V gene are LGHDT and YNNKEL (reference sequence). The CDR3 consists of 18 residues.

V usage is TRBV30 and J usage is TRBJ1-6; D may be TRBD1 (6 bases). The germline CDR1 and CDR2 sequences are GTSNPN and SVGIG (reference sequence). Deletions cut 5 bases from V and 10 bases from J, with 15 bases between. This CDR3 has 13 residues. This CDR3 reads CAWGRQERSPLHF. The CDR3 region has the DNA TGTGCCTGGGGCCGACAGGAAAGATCACCCCTCCACTTT.

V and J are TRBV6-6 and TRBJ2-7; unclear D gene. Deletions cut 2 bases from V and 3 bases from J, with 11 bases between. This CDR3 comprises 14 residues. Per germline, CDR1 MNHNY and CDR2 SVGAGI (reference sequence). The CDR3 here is CASSYEPAVYEQYF. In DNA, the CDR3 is TGTGCCAGCAGTTACGAGCCCGCCGTCTACGAGCAGTACTTC.

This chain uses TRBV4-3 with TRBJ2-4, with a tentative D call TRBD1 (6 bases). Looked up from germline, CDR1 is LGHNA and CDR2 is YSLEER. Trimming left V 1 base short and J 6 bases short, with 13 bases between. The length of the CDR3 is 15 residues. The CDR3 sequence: CASSQGVQGLNIQYF. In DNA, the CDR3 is TGCGCCAGCAGCCAAGGGGTACAGGGTTTAAACATTCAGTACTTC.

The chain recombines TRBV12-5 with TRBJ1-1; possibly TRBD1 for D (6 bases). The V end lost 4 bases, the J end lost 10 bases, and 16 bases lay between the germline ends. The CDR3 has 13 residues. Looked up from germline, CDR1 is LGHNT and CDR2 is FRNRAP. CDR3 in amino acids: CASGWGTGIGAFF. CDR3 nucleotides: TGTGCTAGTGGTTGGGGAACAGGGATTGGAGCTTTCTTT.

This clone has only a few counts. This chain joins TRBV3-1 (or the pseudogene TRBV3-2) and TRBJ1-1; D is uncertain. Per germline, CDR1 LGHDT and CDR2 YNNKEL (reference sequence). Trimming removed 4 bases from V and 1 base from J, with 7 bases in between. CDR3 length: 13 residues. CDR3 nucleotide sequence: TGTGCCAGCAGCCCCTGGAGGAACACTGAAGCTTTCTTT. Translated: CASSPWRNTEAFF.

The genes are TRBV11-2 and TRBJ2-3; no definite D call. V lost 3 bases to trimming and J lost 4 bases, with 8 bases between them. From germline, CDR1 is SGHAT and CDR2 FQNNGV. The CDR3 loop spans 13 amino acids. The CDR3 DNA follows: TGTGCCAGCAGCTTGAGCGTGGCAGATACGCAGTATTTT. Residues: CASSLSVADTQYF.

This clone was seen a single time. DNA for the CDR3: TGTGCCAGCACCGACACCGGGGAGCTGTTTTTT. It specifies CASTDTGELFF. The chain recombines TRBV28 with TRBJ2-2, with D unresolved. V was cut by 7 bases and J by 3 bases, with 3 bases left in between. The V gene's germline CDR1 is MDHEN and CDR2 SYDVKM. The CDR3 loop spans 11 amino acids.

CDR3 DNA: TGTGCCAGCAGCCACCGGGACAGGTTCTCACCCCTCCACTTT. This codes for CASSHRDRFSPLHF. J is TRBJ1-6 and V is TRBV3-1 (or the pseudogene TRBV3-2), with TRBD1 matching 8 bases. The V segment lost 3 bases and the J segment 10 bases; nucleotides outside the gene matches: 5. The V gene's germline CDR1 is LGHDT and CDR2 YNNKEL (reference sequence). This CDR3 has 14 amino acids.

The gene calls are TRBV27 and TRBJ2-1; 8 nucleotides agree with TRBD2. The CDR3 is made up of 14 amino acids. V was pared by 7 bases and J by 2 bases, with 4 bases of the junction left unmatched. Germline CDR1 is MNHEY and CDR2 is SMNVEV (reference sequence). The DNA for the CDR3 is TGTGCCAGCACTAGCGGGCGGGCCTACAATGAGCAGTTCTTC. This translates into CASTSGRAYNEQFF.

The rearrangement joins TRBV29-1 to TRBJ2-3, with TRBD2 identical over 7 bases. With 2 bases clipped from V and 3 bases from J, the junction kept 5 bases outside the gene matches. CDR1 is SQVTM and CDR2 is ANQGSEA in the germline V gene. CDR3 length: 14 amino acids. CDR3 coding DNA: TGCAGCGTTGAACGGGGGGAAGGGACAGATACGCAGTATTTT. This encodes CSVERGEGTDTQYF.

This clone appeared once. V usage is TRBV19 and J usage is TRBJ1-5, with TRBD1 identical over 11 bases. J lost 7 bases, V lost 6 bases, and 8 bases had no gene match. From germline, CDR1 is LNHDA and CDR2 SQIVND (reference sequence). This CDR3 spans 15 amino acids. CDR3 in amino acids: CASRRGQGVGQPQHF. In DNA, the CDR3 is TGTGCCAGTAGGAGGGGACAGGGGGTCGGGCAGCCCCAGCATTTT.

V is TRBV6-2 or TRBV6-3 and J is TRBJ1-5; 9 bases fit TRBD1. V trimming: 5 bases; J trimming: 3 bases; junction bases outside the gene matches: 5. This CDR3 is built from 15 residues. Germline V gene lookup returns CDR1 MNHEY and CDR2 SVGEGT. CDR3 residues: CASSDTGGINQPQHF. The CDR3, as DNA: TGTGCCAGCAGTGATACAGGGGGCATCAATCAGCCCCAGCATTTT.

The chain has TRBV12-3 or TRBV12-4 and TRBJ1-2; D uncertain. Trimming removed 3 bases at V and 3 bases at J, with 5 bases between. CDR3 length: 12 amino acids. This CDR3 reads CASSFGDYGYTF. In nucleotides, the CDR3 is TGTGCCAGCAGTTTCGGGGACTATGGCTACACCTTC.

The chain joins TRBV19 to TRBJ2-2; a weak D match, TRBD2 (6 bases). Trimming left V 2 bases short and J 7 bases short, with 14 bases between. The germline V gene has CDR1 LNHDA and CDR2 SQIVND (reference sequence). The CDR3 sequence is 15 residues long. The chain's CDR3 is CASSIPSGLGGELFF. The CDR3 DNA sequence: TGTGCCAGTAGTATACCCTCGGGACTGGGCGGGGAGCTGTTTTTT. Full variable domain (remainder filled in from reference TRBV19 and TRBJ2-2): DGGITQSPKYLFRKEGQNVTLSCEQNLNHDAMYWYRQDPGQGLRLIYYSQIVNDFQKGDIAEGYSVSREKKESFPLTVTSAQKNPTAFYLCASSIPSGLGGELFFGEGSRLTVL.

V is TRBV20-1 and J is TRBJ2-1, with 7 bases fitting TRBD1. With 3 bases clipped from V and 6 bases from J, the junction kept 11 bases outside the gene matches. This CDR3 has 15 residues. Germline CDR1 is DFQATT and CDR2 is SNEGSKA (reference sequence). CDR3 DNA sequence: TGCAGTGCTAGTAGTGGGCAGGGGGTGATCAATGAGCAGTTCTTC. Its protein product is CSASSGQGVINEQFF.

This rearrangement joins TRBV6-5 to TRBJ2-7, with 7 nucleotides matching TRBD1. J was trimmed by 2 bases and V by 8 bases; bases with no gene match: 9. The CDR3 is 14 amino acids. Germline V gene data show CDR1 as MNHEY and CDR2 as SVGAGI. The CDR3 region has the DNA TGTGCCAGCTGGATGACAGGGTCTCCCTACGAGCAGTACGTC. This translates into CASWMTGSPYEQYV.

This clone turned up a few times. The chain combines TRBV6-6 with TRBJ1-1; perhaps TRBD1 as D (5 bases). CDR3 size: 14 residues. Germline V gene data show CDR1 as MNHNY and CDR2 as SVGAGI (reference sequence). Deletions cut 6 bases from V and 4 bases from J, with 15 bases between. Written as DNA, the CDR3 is TGTGCCAGCAGACCCCGGAGCGGGGGCACTGAAGCTTTCTTT. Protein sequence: CASRPRSGGTEAFF.

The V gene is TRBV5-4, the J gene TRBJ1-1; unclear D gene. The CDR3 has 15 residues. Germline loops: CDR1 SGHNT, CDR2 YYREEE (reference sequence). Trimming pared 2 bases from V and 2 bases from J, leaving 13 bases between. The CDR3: CASSFLLTGNTEAFF. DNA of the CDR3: TGTGCCAGCAGCTTCCTACTCACGGGAAACACTGAAGCTTTCTTT.

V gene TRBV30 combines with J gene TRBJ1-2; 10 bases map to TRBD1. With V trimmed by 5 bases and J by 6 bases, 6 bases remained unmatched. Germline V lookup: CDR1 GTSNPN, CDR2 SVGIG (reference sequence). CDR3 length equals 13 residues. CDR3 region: CAWGLGTGDGYTF. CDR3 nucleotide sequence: TGTGCCTGGGGCCTCGGGACAGGGGATGGCTACACCTTC.

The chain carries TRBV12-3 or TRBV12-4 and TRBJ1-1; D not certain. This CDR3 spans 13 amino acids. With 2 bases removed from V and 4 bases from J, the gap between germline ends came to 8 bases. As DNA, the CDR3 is TGTGCCAGCAGTTTACACTCGGGCACTGAAGCTTTCTTT. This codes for CASSLHSGTEAFF.

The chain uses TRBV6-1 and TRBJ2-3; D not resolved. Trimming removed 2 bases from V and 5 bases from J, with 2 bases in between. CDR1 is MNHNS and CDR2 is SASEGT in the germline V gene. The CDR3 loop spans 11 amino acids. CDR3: CASSELDTQYF. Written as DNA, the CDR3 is TGTGCCAGCAGTGAACTAGATACGCAGTATTTT.

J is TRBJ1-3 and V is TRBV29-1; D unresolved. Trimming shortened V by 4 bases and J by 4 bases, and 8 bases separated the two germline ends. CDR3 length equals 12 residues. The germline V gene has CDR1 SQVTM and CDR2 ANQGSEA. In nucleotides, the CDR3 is TGCAGCGTTGTCAAACAGGGAAACACCATATATTTT. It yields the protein CSVVKQGNTIYF.